These T cell receptor beta chains were read from a single sample in a study of T cell repertoires in cytomegalovirus infection. MiXCR, run by TCRdb on the reads, gives a single entry per CDR3 protein. The repertoire holds 200,000 to 250,000 distinct CDR3 sequences, with about 12% as singletons. The sequenced sample consisted of PBMCs. These receptor sequences come from a human donor in good health (CMV status not recorded). Some clones in this sample may be carry-over from other donors' samples. The CDR3 runs from the conserved cysteine through the conserved F or W. Each record gives: V gene, D gene, clone size, J gene, CDR3 DNA, CDR3 protein. A D gene is named only where the DNA matches it firmly. Rows may omit the clone size; those that give it use once, few, many or a size class.

>TRBV24-1|TRBD2|NA|TRBJ2-1
TGTGCCACCAGTGATTCCTATGCGGGAGCCTACAATGAGCAGTTCTTC
CATSDSYAGAYNEQFF
>TRBV12-3/TRBV12-4|TRBD1|many|TRBJ2-3
TGTGCCAGCAGTACACGACAGGGCCCCCGCACAGATACGCAGTATTTT
CASSTRQGPRTDTQYF
>TRBV11-2|NA|many|TRBJ2-3
TGTGCCAGCAGCCTCTCAGGTTACCCGCCTGGGGATACGCAGTATTTT
CASSLSGYPPGDTQYF
>TRBV6-5|NA|many|TRBJ2-7
TGTGCCAGCAGTTATCTGGGAGAGGTGGACGAGCAGTACTTC
CASSYLGEVDEQYF
>TRBV20-1|NA|NA|TRBJ1-6
TGCAGTGCTAGAGAGGTCCGGGATTCACCCCTCCACTTT
CSAREVRDSPLHF
>TRBV4-1|NA|NA|TRBJ1-1
TGCGCCAGCAGCCAAATGGCCGTAGTGGGGGAAGCTTTCTTT
CASSQMAVVGEAFF
>TRBV20-1|NA|NA|TRBJ2-3
TGCAGTGCTAGAGAAGGGGCGCGCACAGATACGCAGTATTTT
CSAREGARTDTQYF
>TRBV6-1|TRBD1|many|TRBJ1-5
TGTGCCAGCAGGCCCTGGGACAGCGAGAATCAGCCCCAGCATTTT
CASRPWDSENQPQHF
>TRBV7-6|NA|many|TRBJ1-5
TGTGCCAGCAGCCCCGACTCGAAAAGGGCGCCCCAGCATTTT
CASSPDSKRAPQHF
>TRBV25-1|NA|many|TRBJ1-4
TGTGCCAGCAGTGAATTCCAAACCCCCAGGGACTTAATCCCTAGGGAAAAACTGTTTTTT
CASSEFQTPRDLIPREKLFF
>TRBV5-1|NA|NA|TRBJ2-5
TGCGCCAGCAGCTTGGCCAATGGGAAAGAGACCCAGTACTTC
CASSLANGKETQYF
>TRBV3-1|NA|few|TRBJ1-1
TGTGCCAGCAGCCCACTCCGGGACGGGGCTGAAGCTTTCTTT
CASSPLRDGAEAFF
>TRBV5-5|NA|few|TRBJ1-6
TGTGCCAGCAGTCCGACAAGTTCAACACCCCTTTCACCCCTCCACTTT
CASSPTSSTPLSPLHF
>TRBV2|NA|many|TRBJ2-3
TGTGCCAGCGTTAGGGAGGCCACAGATACGCAGTATTTT
CASVREATDTQYF
>TRBV6-5|NA|NA|TRBJ1-1
TGTGCCGTCGGGAGAGGAGACACTGAAGCTTTCTTT
CAVGRGDTEAFF
>TRBV5-1|NA|NA|TRBJ2-7
TGCGCCAGCAGTTCAACGTTCCGGGACCCGCAGTACTTC
CASSSTFRDPQYF
>TRBV7-2|TRBD1|many|TRBJ1-4
TGTGCCAGCAGGGAGCCAGGGGGCGATGAAAAACTGTTTTTT
CASREPGGDEKLFF
>TRBV20-1|NA|many|TRBJ1-2
TGCAGTGCTAGTTGGGCGGCCGGTATCCATGGCTACACCTTC
CSASWAAGIHGYTF